This TCR beta chain stems from a study of shared clonotypes between healthy human individuals. Study-level information: CD4 naive and memory got three plates each, CD8 naive two, CD8 memory one. Study-wide results and caveats: Naive subsets usually exceeded memory subsets in estimated richness.

A few counts support this clone. The target antigen is unknown. Germline CDR1 and CDR2: SGHRS and YFSETQ. V was shortened by 0 bases and J by 2 bases, with 12 bases between the two germline ends. The CDR3 consists of 15 residues. Assay: immunoSEQ multiplex PCR; the TCRdb copy retains only in-frame clones and omits some. The table lists more than 850,000 clones, approximately 80% of them singletons, with more than 0.45% in the top ten. The TCR comes from a man aged 18 to 35 in good health. Some clones in this sample may be carry-over from other donors' samples. This rearrangement joins TRBV5-1 to TRBJ2-7; tentative D call: TRBD2 (6 bases). Sequenced input: memory CD4+ T cells from PBMCs. This sample's subset: CD45RA-negative fraction. The CDR3 DNA reads as TGCGCCAGCAGCTTGGTTGCGGGACCCACCTACGAGCAGTACTTC. Amino acid sequence: CASSLVAGPTYEQYF.